This T cell receptor (beta chain) was identified during a study of blood T cell repertoires in COVID-19. Study at large: There were acute and convalescent COVID-19 samples, and they came from the United States, Italy and Spain.

This CDR3 region has 13 residues. Per the germline V gene, CDR1 is SGHVS and CDR2 is FNYEAQ. V was clipped by 0 bases and J by 8 bases, with 7 bases between them. Authors' data handling: How many nucleated cells were present was estimated from reference gene primer amplification. Libraries were prepared by immunoSEQ multiplex PCR; TCRdb keeps only in-frame clonotypes and omits some of them. D and trimming were read from the DNA, whereas the V and J calls and clone size are those reported in that table. This table has roughly 40,000 clones, over 75% appearing once. The sequenced material came from peripheral blood. The chain is built from TRBV7-6 and TRBJ2-2, with unresolved D. This receptor was identified in a woman in her 70s with acute or convalescent COVID-19. CDR3: CASSLAVAGELFF. The DNA for the CDR3 is TGTGCCAGCAGCTTAGCGGTCGCGGGGGAGCTGTTTTTT.